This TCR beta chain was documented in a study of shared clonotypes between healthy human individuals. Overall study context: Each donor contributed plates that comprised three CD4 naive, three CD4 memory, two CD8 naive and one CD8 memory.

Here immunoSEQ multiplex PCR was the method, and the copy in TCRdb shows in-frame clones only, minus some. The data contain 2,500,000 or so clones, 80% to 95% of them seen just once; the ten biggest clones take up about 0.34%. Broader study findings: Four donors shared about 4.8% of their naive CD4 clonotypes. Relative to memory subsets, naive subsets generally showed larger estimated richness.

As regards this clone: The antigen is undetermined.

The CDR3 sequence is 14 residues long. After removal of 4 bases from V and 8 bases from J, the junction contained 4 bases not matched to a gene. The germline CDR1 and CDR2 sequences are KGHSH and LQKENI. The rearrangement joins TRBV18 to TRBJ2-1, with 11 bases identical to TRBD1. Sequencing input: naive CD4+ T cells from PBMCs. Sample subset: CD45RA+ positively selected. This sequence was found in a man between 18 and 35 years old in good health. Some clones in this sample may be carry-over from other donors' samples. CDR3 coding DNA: TGTGCCAGCTCACGGCGGACAGGGGGCTATGAGCAGTTCTTC. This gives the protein CASSRRTGGYEQFF.